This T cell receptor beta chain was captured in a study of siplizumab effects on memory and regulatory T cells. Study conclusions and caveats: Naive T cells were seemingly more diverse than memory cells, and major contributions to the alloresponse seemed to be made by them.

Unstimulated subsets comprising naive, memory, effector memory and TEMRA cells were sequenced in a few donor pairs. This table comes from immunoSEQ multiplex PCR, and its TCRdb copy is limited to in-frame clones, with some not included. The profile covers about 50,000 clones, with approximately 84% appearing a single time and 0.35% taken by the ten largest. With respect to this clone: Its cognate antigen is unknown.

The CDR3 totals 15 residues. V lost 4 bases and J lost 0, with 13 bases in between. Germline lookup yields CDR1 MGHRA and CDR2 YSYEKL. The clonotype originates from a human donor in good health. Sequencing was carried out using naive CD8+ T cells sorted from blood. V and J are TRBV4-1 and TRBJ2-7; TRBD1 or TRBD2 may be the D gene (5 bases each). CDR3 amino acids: CASSPGKGSSYEQYF. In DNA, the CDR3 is TGCGCCAGCAGCCCCGGGAAGGGGAGCTCCTACGAGCAGTACTTC.